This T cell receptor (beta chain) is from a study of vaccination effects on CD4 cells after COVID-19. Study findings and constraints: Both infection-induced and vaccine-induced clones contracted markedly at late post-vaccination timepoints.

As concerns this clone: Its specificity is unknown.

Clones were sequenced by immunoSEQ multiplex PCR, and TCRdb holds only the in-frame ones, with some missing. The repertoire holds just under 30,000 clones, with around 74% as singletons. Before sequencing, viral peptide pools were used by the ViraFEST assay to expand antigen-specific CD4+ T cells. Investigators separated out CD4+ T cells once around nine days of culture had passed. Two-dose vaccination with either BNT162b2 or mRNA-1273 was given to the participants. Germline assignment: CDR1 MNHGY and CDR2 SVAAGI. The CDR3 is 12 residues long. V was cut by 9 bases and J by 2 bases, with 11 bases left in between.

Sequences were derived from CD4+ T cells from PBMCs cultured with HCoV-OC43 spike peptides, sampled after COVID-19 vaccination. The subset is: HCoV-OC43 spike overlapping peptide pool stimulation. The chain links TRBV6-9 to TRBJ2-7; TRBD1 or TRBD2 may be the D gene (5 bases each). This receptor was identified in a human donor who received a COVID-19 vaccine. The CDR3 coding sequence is TGTGCCAGGGGGGACCGAGCCTACGAGCAGTACTTC. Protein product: CARGDRAYEQYF.